The next 20 T cell receptor beta chains were all read from a single sample in a study of response to subunit inactivated influenza vaccine. Using its own MiXCR run on the RT-PCR reads, TCRdb lists one record per CDR3 protein. The table includes about 650,000 distinct CDR3 sequences, about 15% detected once. Specimen: PBMCs from blood, collected 14 to 15 days before vaccination. These receptors came from a man aged 50 to 59 who received an inactivated influenza vaccine.

To note about this clonotype: One junction end disagrees with the germline gene, perhaps due to a read error. The chain carries TRBV4-2 and TRBJ2-1, with 7 bases identical to TRBD1. The CDR3 sequence is 15 residues long. Germline loops: CDR1 LGHNA, CDR2 YNFKEQ. The DNA for the CDR3 is TGTGCCAGCAGCCAAGAAGGGGACAGCTACGATGAGCAGTTCTTC. Its translation: CASSQEGDSYDEQFF.

The chain has TRBV20-1 and TRBJ2-5; D possibly corresponds to TRBD2 (5 bases). The CDR3 spans 14 residues. CDR1 is DFQATT, CDR2 SNEGSKA, per germline (reference sequence). Trimming removed 0 bases at V and 4 bases at J, with 12 bases between. CDR3 DNA sequence: TGCAGTGCTAGAGATCAGAGGGCGGCAGAGACCCAGTACTTC. Protein: CSARDQRAAETQYF.

The sample holds many counts of this clonotype. The V call is TRBV29-1, the J call TRBJ2-6; no reliable D call. Germline lookup yields CDR1 SQVTM and CDR2 ANQGSEA. This CDR3 comprises 12 residues. Trimming stripped 4 bases from V and 2 bases from J, with 3 bases between. The DNA of the CDR3 is TGCAGCGTTGCGGCTGGGGCCAACGTCCTGACTTTC. This translates into CSVAAGANVLTF. The whole variable domain, remainder taken from reference TRBV29-1 and TRBJ2-6, is SAVISQKPSRDICQRGTSLTIQCQVDSQVTMMFWYRQQPGQSLTLIATANQGSEATYESGFVIDKFPISRPNLTFSTLTVSNMSPEDSSIYLCSVAAGANVLTFGAGSRLTVL.

This clonotype was detected only a few times. This chain connects TRBV18 to TRBJ2-7, with TRBD2 matching over 12 bases. The J segment lost 7 bases and the V segment lost 4 bases, leaving 5 bases of the junction unmatched. The CDR3 is 14 residues long. The germline V gene encodes CDR1 KGHSH and CDR2 LQKENI. The DNA of the CDR3 is TGTGCCAGCTCACAGACTAGCGGGAGTAAGGAGCAGTACTTC. Translation gives CASSQTSGSKEQYF.

This clonotype was counted ten times or more. The chain is built from TRBV28 and TRBJ2-1; the match to TRBD2 covers 8 bases. The CDR3 consists of 14 residues. Germline loops: CDR1 MDHEN, CDR2 SYDVKM. J gave up 7 bases and V 3 bases, and 5 bases lay outside the gene matches. The chain's CDR3 is CASSLSPSGNEQFF. The CDR3, as DNA: TGTGCCAGCAGTTTGTCGCCTAGCGGGAATGAGCAGTTCTTC.

For this clonotype: A junction end diverges from the germline sequence, so it may reflect a read error. J is TRBJ1-2 and V is TRBV20-1; 7 nucleotides match TRBD1. CDR1 is DFQATT and CDR2 is SNEGSKA in the germline V gene (reference sequence). This CDR3 is built from 12 residues. CDR3 residues: CRATTGNYGYTF. As DNA, the CDR3 is TGCAGGGCTACGACAGGGAACTATGGCTACACCTTC.

This clonotype was seen once. The chain uses TRBV7-8 and TRBJ2-7; the match to TRBD2 covers 9 bases. CDR1 SGHVS and CDR2 FQNEAQ come from the germline V gene. This CDR3 spans 15 amino acids. After removal of 6 bases from V and 2 bases from J, the junction contained 8 bases not matched to a gene. This CDR3 is CASRKPGLAAYEQYF. The CDR3 DNA is TGTGCCAGCAGGAAACCGGGACTAGCCGCCTACGAGCAGTACTTC.

This clonotype was seen more than once but under ten times. V gene TRBV6-2 or TRBV6-3 combines with J gene TRBJ2-7; unclear D gene. Germline CDR1 and CDR2: MNHEY and SVGEGT. Trimming shortened V by 2 bases and J by 4 bases, and 15 bases separated the two germline ends. This CDR3 spans 15 amino acids. CDR3 sequence reads: CASSYDGRPIYEQYF. The CDR3 DNA reads as TGTGCCAGCAGTTACGATGGAAGGCCTATATACGAGCAGTACTTC.

Ten or more counts support this clonotype. The chain is built from TRBV9 and TRBJ2-3; TRBD2 aligns across 9 bases. Trimming at V came to 3 bases and at J to 4 bases, leaving 3 bases not matched to a gene. This CDR3 contains 14 residues. The germline V gene encodes CDR1 SGDLS and CDR2 YYNGEE. CDR3 nucleotides: TGTGCCAGCAGCGCGGGACTAGCCCCAGATACGCAGTATTTT. Translation: CASSAGLAPDTQYF.

The J gene is TRBJ2-1, the V gene TRBV12-3 or TRBV12-4; D might be TRBD2 (7 bases). The CDR3 contains 15 residues. Trimming left V 7 bases short and J 5 bases short, with 18 bases between. CDR3 sequence: CASTHEGGDDNEQFF. CDR3 bases: TGTGCCAGCACCCACGAGGGGGGGGATGACAATGAGCAGTTCTTC.

The chain employs TRBV20-1 and TRBJ2-2; 7 bases agree with TRBD2. This CDR3 spans 15 amino acids. Germline lookup yields CDR1 DFQATT and CDR2 SNEGSKA (reference sequence). V lost 6 bases to trimming and J lost 3 bases; unmatched junction nucleotides: 10. CDR3 residues: CSAESGTTHTGELFF. Written as DNA, the CDR3 is TGCAGTGCGGAGAGCGGGACCACTCACACCGGGGAGCTGTTTTTT.

This clonotype was seen repeatedly, ten times or more. The rearrangement uses TRBV20-1 and TRBJ1-1; TRBD1 might be the D (5 bases). The CDR3 spans 13 residues. Per the germline V gene, CDR1 is DFQATT and CDR2 is SNEGSKA (reference sequence). Trimming cost V 6 bases and J 6 bases, with 17 bases left between them. CDR3 sequence (DNA): TGCAGTGCCAACCTGGGGGAAAACCCTGAAGCTTTCTTT. This codes for CSANLGENPEAFF.

The V call is TRBV15, the J call TRBJ1-5; 8 bases are shared with TRBD1. Germline V gene data show CDR1 as LNHNV and CDR2 as YYDKDF (reference sequence). The CDR3 is made up of 16 amino acids. V lost 0 bases and J lost 3; bases outside the gene matches: 4. CDR3 in DNA: TGTGCCACCAGCAGAGACTACAGGGGGAACAATCAGCCCCAGCATTTT. Translating gives CATSRDYRGNNQPQHF.

V and J are TRBV20-1 and TRBJ2-1; either TRBD1 or TRBD2 may supply D (6 bases each). The germline V gene encodes CDR1 DFQATT and CDR2 SNEGSKA (reference sequence). With 1 base removed from V and 4 bases from J, the gap between germline ends came to 11 bases. The CDR3 totals 14 residues. The CDR3 nucleotides are TGCAGTGCTAGAGTGCGGGACAAATACAATGAGCAGTTCTTC. Its protein product is CSARVRDKYNEQFF.

This clonotype has just a few counts. V and J are TRBV14 and TRBJ2-1; TRBD2 agrees at 8 bases. V lost 2 bases to trimming and J lost 6 bases; unmatched junction nucleotides: 9. The CDR3 covers 16 residues. Germline values: CDR1 SGHDN, CDR2 FVKESK. The CDR3 DNA reads as TGTGCCAGCAGCCAACCCGGGAGGGCCTGGAGCAATGAGCAGTTCTTC. Its translation is CASSQPGRAWSNEQFF.

The chain joins TRBV20-1 to TRBJ2-5, with 9 bases lining up with TRBD1. Germline values: CDR1 DFQATT, CDR2 SNEGSKA (reference sequence). The CDR3 contains 14 residues. With 5 bases clipped from V and 4 bases from J, the junction kept 8 bases outside the gene matches. The CDR3 is CSAQQGAHVETQYF. The CDR3 DNA reads as TGCAGTGCTCAACAGGGGGCGCACGTAGAGACCCAGTACTTC.

This clonotype was picked up a small number of times. The V call is TRBV7-3, the J call TRBJ2-6; no clear D. The V end lost 1 base, the J end lost 0 bases, and 10 bases lay between the germline ends. The CDR3 contains 17 residues. In germline, CDR1 is SGHTA, CDR2 FQGTGA. In DNA, the CDR3 is TGTGCCAGCAGCTTAAACCGATTGAACTCTGGGGCCAACGTCCTGACTTTC. It translates to CASSLNRLNSGANVLTF.

V usage is TRBV5-1 and J usage is TRBJ2-6, with D tentatively TRBD1 or TRBD2 (6 bases each). The CDR3 contains 20 residues. CDR1 SGHRS and CDR2 YFSETQ come from the germline V gene. Trimming took 4 bases from V and 2 from J, leaving 25 bases between them. CDR3 loop: CASSINPRGRLGAGANVLTF. The DNA for the CDR3 is TGCGCCAGCAGCATCAACCCCCGGGGGCGCCTAGGGGCTGGGGCCAACGTCCTGACTTTC.

This CDR3 is CASSRTGTGGTDTQYF. The CDR3 nucleotides read TGTGCCAGCAGTCGTACCGGGACAGGTGGCACAGATACGCAGTATTTT. The chain links TRBV28 to TRBJ2-3; 8 bases are shared with TRBD1. Trimming cost V 5 bases and J 1 base; bases outside gene matches: 8. CDR1 is MDHEN and CDR2 is SYDVKM in the germline V gene. This CDR3 comprises 16 residues.

The rearrangement joins TRBV10-3 to TRBJ1-5; D gene unclear. There are 14 residues in the CDR3. The ends were cut back, 3 bases at V and 2 bases at J, with 8 bases in the middle. Germline-derived CDR1 and CDR2 are ENHRY and SYGVKD. CDR3: CAISEDLGNQPQHF. CDR3 coding DNA: TGTGCCATCAGTGAAGATTTGGGCAATCAGCCCCAGCATTTT.